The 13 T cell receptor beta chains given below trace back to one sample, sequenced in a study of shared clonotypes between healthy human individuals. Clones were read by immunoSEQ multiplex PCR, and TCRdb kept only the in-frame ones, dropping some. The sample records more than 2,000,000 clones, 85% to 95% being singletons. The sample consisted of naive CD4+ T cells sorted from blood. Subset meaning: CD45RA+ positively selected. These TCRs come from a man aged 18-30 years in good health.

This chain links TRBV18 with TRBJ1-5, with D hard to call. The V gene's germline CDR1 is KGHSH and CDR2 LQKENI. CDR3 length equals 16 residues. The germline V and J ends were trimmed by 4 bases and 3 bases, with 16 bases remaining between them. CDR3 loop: CASSRAVPEYNQPQHF. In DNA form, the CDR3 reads TGTGCCAGCTCACGAGCGGTCCCTGAGTACAATCAGCCCCAGCATTTT.

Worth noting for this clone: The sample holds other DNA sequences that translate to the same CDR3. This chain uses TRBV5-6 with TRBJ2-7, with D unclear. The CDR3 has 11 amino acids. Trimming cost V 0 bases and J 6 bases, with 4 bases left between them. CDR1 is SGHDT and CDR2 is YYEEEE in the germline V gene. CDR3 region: CASSLGGEQYF. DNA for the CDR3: TGTGCCAGCAGCTTGGGGGGCGAGCAGTACTTC.

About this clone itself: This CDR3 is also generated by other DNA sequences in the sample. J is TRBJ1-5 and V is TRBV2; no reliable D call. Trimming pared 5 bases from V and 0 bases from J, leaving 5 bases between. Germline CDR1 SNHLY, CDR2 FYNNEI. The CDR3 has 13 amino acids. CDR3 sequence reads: CASSSYSNQPQHF. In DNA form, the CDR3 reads TGTGCCAGCAGTTCGTATAGCAATCAGCCCCAGCATTTT.

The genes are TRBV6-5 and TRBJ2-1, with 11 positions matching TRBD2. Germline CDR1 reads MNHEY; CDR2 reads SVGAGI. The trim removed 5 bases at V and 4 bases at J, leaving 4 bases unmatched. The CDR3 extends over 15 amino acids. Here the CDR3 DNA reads TGTGCCAGCAGTCGACTAGCGGGATTTTACAATGAGCAGTTCTTC. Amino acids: CASSRLAGFYNEQFF.

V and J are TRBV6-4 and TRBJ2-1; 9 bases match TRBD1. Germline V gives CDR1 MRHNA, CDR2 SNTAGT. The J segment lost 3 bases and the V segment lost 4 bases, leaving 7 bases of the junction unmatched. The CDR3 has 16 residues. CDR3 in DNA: TGTGCCAGCAGTGTCCAGGGGACAGGGTTCTACAATGAGCAGTTCTTC. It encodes CASSVQGTGFYNEQFF.

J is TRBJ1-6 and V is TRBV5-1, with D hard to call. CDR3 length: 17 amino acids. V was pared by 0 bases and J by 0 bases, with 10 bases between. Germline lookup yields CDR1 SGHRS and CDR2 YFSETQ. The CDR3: CASSLDRGNSYNSPLHF. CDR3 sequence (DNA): TGCGCCAGCAGCTTGGATCGGGGAAACTCCTATAATTCACCCCTCCACTTT.

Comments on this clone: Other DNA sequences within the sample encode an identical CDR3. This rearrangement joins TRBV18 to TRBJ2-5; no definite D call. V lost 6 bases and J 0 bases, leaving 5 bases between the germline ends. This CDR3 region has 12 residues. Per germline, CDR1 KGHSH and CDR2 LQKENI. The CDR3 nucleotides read TGTGCCAGCTCGGTCTACCAAGAGACCCAGTACTTC. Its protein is CASSVYQETQYF.

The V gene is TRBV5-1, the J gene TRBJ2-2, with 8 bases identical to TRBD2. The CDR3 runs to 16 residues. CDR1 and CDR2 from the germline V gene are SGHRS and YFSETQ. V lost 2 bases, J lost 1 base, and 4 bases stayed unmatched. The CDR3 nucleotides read TGCGCCAGCAGCTTCAGCGGGGGCCTGAACACCGGGGAGCTGTTTTTT. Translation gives CASSFSGGLNTGELFF.

The CDR3 DNA follows: TGTGCTAGTGCCCATAAGGTGGTGACAAGACAATACGAGCAGTACTTC. This codes for CASAHKVVTRQYEQYF. The chain employs TRBV12-5 and TRBJ2-7; D call uncertain. The germline CDR1 and CDR2 sequences are LGHNT and FRNRAP. V lost 7 bases and J lost 4, with 23 bases in between. CDR3 length equals 16 residues. Full variable domain (rest looked up from reference TRBV12-5 and TRBJ2-7): DARVTQTPRHKVTEMGQEVTMRCQPILGHNTVFWYRQTMMQGLELLAYFRNRAPLDDSGMPKDRFSAEMPDATLATLKIQPSEPRDSAVYFCASAHKVVTRQYEQYFGPGTRLTVT.

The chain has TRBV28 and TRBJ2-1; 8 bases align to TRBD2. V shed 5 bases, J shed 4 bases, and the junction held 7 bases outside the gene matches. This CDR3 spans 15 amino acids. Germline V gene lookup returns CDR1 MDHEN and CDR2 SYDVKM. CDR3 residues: CASSPSGGGYNEQFF. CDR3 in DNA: TGTGCCAGCAGTCCCTCCGGCGGGGGGTACAATGAGCAGTTCTTC.

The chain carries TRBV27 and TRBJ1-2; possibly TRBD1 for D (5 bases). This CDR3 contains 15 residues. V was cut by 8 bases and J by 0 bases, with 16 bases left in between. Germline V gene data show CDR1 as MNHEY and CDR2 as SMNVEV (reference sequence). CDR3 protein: CASWGSGRANYGYTF. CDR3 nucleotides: TGTGCCAGCTGGGGGTCGGGACGGGCTAACTATGGCTACACCTTC.

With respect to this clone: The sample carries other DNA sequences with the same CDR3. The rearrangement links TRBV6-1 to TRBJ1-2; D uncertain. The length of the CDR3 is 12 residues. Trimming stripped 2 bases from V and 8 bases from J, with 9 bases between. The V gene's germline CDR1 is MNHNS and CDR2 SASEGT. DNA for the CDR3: TGTGCCAGCAGTGAATCAGGCTCCGGCTACACCTTC. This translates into CASSESGSGYTF.

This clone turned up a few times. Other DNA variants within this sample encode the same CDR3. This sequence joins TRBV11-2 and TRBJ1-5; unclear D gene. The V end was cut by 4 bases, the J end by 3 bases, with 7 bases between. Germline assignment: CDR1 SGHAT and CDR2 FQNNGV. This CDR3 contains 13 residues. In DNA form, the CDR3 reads TGTGCCAGCAGCTCATACTCCAATCAGCCCCAGCATTTT. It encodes CASSSYSNQPQHF. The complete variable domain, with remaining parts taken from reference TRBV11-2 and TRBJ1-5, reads EAGVAQSPRYKIIEKRQSVAFWCNPISGHATLYWYQQILGQGPKLLIQFQNNGVVDDSQLPKDRFSAERLKGVDSTLKIQPAKLEDSAVYLCASSSYSNQPQHFGDGTRLSIL.